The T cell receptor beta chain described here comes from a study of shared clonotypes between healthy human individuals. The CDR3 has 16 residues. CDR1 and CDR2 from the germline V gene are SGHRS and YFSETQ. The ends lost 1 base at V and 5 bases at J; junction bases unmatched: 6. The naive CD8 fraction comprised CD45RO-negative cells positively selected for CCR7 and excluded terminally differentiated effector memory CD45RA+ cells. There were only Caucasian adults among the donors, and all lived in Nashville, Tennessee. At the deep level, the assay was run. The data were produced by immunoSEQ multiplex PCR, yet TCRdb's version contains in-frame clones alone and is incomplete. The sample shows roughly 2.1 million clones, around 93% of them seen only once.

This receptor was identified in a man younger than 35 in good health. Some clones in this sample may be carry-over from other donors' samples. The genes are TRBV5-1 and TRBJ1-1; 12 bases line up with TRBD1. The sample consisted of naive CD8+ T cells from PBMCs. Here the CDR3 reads CASSLWDRGPKTEAFF. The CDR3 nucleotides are TGCGCCAGCAGCTTGTGGGACAGGGGGCCGAAGACTGAAGCTTTCTTT. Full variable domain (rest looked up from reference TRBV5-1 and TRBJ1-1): KAGVTQTPRYLIKTRGQQVTLSCSPISGHRSVSWYQQTPGQGLQFLFEYFSETQRNKGNFPGRFSGRQFSNSRSEMNVSTLELGDSALYLCASSLWDRGPKTEAFFGQGTRLTVV.